Each of the 24 T cell receptor beta chains below was sequenced from the same sample in a study of blood T cells in healthy people across ages. Using a J-beta primer mix together with a sample-barcoded 5' primer, a second PCR was run for roughly 6 to 12 cycles. TCRdb re-called the 5' RACE reads through MiXCR, storing one row per CDR3 protein. The repertoire has hundreds of thousands of distinct CDR3 sequences, around 45% of them found once; the top ten carry over 15%. The sequencing sample was made of blood. The receptors were gathered from an elderly man in good health.

The J gene is TRBJ2-3, the V gene TRBV6-2 or TRBV6-3; D not certain. There are 14 residues in the CDR3. Germline V gene lookup returns CDR1 MNHEY and CDR2 SVGEGT. V was pared by 5 bases and J by 2 bases, with 11 bases between. As DNA, the CDR3 is TGTGCCAGCAGTCCCACTCTACCCACAGATACGCAGTATTTT. Translation gives CASSPTLPTDTQYF.

The chain couples TRBV4-2 to TRBJ2-5; TRBD1 might be the D (5 bases). The J call could be wrong; TRBJ2-7 is a better fit for the DNA end. Per the germline V gene, CDR1 is LGHNA and CDR2 is YNFKEQ. CDR3 length equals 13 residues. Here the CDR3 DNA reads TGTGCCAGCAGCCAAGAGACAGTATACGAGCAGTACTTC. It specifies CASSQETVYEQYF.

The chain recombines TRBV20-1 with TRBJ1-4; D gene uncertain. Germline V lookup: CDR1 DFQATT, CDR2 SNEGSKA (reference sequence). V was trimmed by 6 bases and J by 7 bases, leaving 21 bases between them. The length of the CDR3 is 15 residues. The CDR3 reads CSAFRVGSPVEKLFF. CDR3 bases: TGCAGTGCATTCCGTGTTGGCAGCCCAGTTGAAAAACTGTTTTTT.

The V call is TRBV20-1, the J call TRBJ2-1; 12 bases align to TRBD2. The germline CDR1 and CDR2 sequences are DFQATT and SNEGSKA (reference sequence). This CDR3 is 17 amino acids long. The J segment lost 7 bases and the V segment lost 3 bases, leaving 13 bases of the junction unmatched. This chain's CDR3 is CSASRGTSGFPGNEQFF. The CDR3 coding sequence is TGCAGTGCTAGCCGCGGGACTAGCGGGTTCCCGGGGAATGAGCAGTTCTTC.

Note on this clonotype: One base away lies a much larger clone, so this may be a sequencing read error. The CDR3 protein is CASSVPSGYNEQYF. CDR3 DNA: TGCGCCAGCAGCGTGCCCAGCGGCTACAATGAGCAGTACTTC. The chain links TRBV5-1 to TRBJ2-4; D might be TRBD2 (5 bases). V was cut by 4 bases and J by 13 bases, with 21 bases left in between. This CDR3 has 14 amino acids. Per germline, CDR1 SGHRS and CDR2 YFSETQ.

For this clonotype: Just one base apart from a much larger clone, this may be a read error. The chain recombines TRBV21-1 with TRBJ2-7; the DNA was not compared with TRBD1, the D call given in the table. TRBV21-1 is termed a pseudogene. The CDR3 sequence is 15 residues long. DNA of the CDR3: TGTGCCAGCACCCCACGACAGGGCCCCTCCTACGAGCAGTACTTC. Its translation: CASTPRQGPSYEQYF.

This clonotype was observed at least ten times. CDR3 loop: CASSPSSSYNEQFF. The CDR3, as DNA: TGTGCCAGCAGCCCGAGCAGCTCCTACAATGAGCAGTTCTTC. The chain couples TRBV6-1 to TRBJ2-1, with D unclear. V was cut by 6 bases and J by 0 bases, with 9 bases left in between. From germline, CDR1 is MNHNS and CDR2 SASEGT. This CDR3 has 14 amino acids.

This clonotype has more than one count but fewer than ten. The junction does not match germline at one end; this may be a read error. V gene TRBV7-2 combines with J gene TRBJ2-3; 10 bases map to TRBD2. The CDR3 is made up of 14 amino acids. Germline-derived CDR1 and CDR2 are SGHTA and FQGNSA. Written as DNA, the CDR3 is TGTGCCACCAGCTCCAGCGGGAGGGTAGATACGCAGTATTTT. It specifies CATSSSGRVDTQYF.

About this clonotype: This may be a read error: a much more frequent sequence differs by one nucleotide. This rearrangement joins TRBV12-3 or TRBV12-4 to TRBJ2-5; 7 bases align to TRBD2. The CDR3 has 14 residues. For the CDR3, the DNA is TGTACCAGCAGTGGGCAGCGGGGTGGGGAGACCCAGTACTTC. Residues: CTSSGQRGGETQYF.

V and J are TRBV20-1 and TRBJ2-7; D gene unclear. The CDR3 is 12 amino acids. V dropped 3 bases and J dropped 2 bases, with 8 bases sitting between them. The germline V gene encodes CDR1 DFQATT and CDR2 SNEGSKA (reference sequence). The CDR3 spells CSASGSPYEQYF. The CDR3 region has the DNA TGCAGTGCTAGTGGAAGCCCCTACGAGCAGTACTTC.

The chain links TRBV7-2 to TRBJ2-7; a possible D gene is TRBD2 (6 bases). Looked up from germline, CDR1 is SGHTA and CDR2 is FQGNSA. The CDR3 is 16 amino acids. The V end lost 1 base, the J end lost 4 bases, and 17 bases lay between the germline ends. CDR3 sequence (DNA): TGTGCCAGCAGCTTAGATACAGCGGGTGTACTTTACGAGCAGTACTTC. Translating gives CASSLDTAGVLYEQYF.

This sequence joins TRBV12-3 or TRBV12-4 and TRBJ2-4, with D perhaps matching TRBD2 (6 bases). The J call could be wrong; TRBJ2-5 is a better fit for the DNA end. The CDR3 sequence is 17 residues long. The CDR3 is CASSHSGFGGPSETQYF. The CDR3, as DNA: TGTGCCAGCAGTCACAGCGGTTTCGGGGGACCGTCGGAGACCCAGTACTTC.

The chain is built from TRBV7-2 and TRBJ1-2; tentatively, D is TRBD1 (5 bases). Trimming removed 4 bases at V and 3 bases at J, with 12 bases between. The CDR3 runs to 14 residues. Germline V gene sequence: CDR1 SGHTA, CDR2 FQGNSA. The CDR3 bases are TGTGCCAGCAGCTCAGTCGGGGGTGACTATGGCTACACCTTC. This sequence encodes CASSSVGGDYGYTF.

The chain links TRBV5-1 to TRBJ1-2, with 11 bases matching TRBD1. Germline loops: CDR1 SGHRS, CDR2 YFSETQ. There are 15 residues in the CDR3. The ends lost 5 bases at V and 4 bases at J; junction bases unmatched: 7. For the CDR3, the DNA is TGCGCCAGCAGGCCTGGACAGGGGGCGGCCTATGGCTACACCTTC. Its protein product is CASRPGQGAAYGYTF.

This clonotype was detected only a few times. This chain links TRBV7-2 with TRBJ2-5, with a tentative D call TRBD2 (6 bases). This CDR3 has 16 amino acids. Trimming removed 5 bases at V and 4 bases at J, with 20 bases between. Germline CDR1 reads SGHTA; CDR2 reads FQGNSA. The CDR3 loop reads CASSPLSGWGRETQYF. The CDR3 nucleotides are TGTGCCAGCAGCCCCTTAAGCGGGTGGGGCCGAGAGACCCAGTACTTC.

A remark on this clonotype: The junction departs from the called germline gene at one end, perhaps through a read error. The rearrangement joins TRBV2 to TRBJ1-5; no firm D call. Germline CDR1 is SNHLY and CDR2 is FYNNEI. The CDR3 spans 16 residues. The CDR3 DNA reads as TGTGCCTGCAGTGAAGCTCCCGGGTATAGCAATCAGCCCCAGCATTTT. It translates to CACSEAPGYSNQPQHF.

The V call is TRBV25-1, the J call TRBJ2-7; 10 bases are shared with TRBD1. The CDR3 runs to 14 residues. V was pared by 9 bases and J by 4 bases, with 9 bases of the junction left unmatched. CDR1 and CDR2 (germline): MGHDK, SYGVNS. The CDR3 nucleotides are TGTGCCAGTCCGGACAGGGGGAGTAGTTACGAGCAGTACTTC. It yields the protein CASPDRGSSYEQYF.

The chain couples TRBV5-6 to TRBJ2-1; 10 bases fit TRBD2. CDR1 and CDR2 (germline): SGHDT, YYEEEE. V gave up 4 bases and J gave up 12 bases; unmatched junction bases: 16. This CDR3 has 16 residues. The CDR3 DNA follows: TGTGCCAGCAGCGGAAACGTCCTAGCGGGAGCTGTTGGGCAGTTCTTC. Translated: CASSGNVLAGAVGQFF.

The gene calls are TRBV28 and TRBJ2-3; the D gene is possibly TRBD1 (6 bases). Between the trimmed V and J ends, which lost 8 bases and 2 bases, there was a span of 23 bases. CDR1 and CDR2 from the germline V gene are MDHEN and SYDVKM. CDR3 length: 17 residues. For the CDR3, the DNA is TGTGCCAGCCGTACAGGGTTACGTTGGCAGACCACAGATACGCAGTATTTT. Translated: CASRTGLRWQTTDTQYF.

This clonotype turned up a few times. The gene calls are TRBV19 and TRBJ1-5, with 7 bases identical to TRBD1. CDR1 is LNHDA, CDR2 SQIVND, per germline (reference sequence). This CDR3 comprises 13 residues. J lost 7 bases, V lost 10 bases, and 10 bases had no gene match. This CDR3 is CATQDRRNQPQHF. The CDR3 DNA is TGTGCCACCCAGGACAGGCGGAACCAGCCCCAGCATTTT. The full variable domain, in which reference TRBV19 and TRBJ1-5 provide the parts outside the CDR3, is DGGITQSPKYLFRKEGQNVTLSCEQNLNHDAMYWYRQDPGQGLRLIYYSQIVNDFQKGDIAEGYSVSREKKESFPLTVTSAQKNPTAFYLCATQDRRNQPQHFGDGTRLSIL.

On this clonotype: One junction end disagrees with the germline gene, perhaps due to a read error. The chain has TRBV11-3 and TRBJ2-4; D possibly uses TRBD1 or TRBD2 (5 bases each). This CDR3 spans 14 amino acids. The germline gives CDR1 SGHNT, CDR2 YENEEA. The CDR3 DNA follows: TGTGCCGGCAGCTTAACCGGGACCATGGATCGGCAGTACTTC. It yields the protein CAGSLTGTMDRQYF.

This clonotype was observed at least ten times. This sequence joins TRBV28 and TRBJ2-3; 11 bases are shared with TRBD2. The CDR3 is 19 amino acids. The germline V gene encodes CDR1 MDHEN and CDR2 SYDVKM. The ends lost 2 bases at V and 3 bases at J; junction bases unmatched: 13. The CDR3 protein is CASSLPTGTSGRSTDTQYF. CDR3 nucleotides: TGTGCCAGCAGTTTACCAACCGGGACTAGCGGCAGGAGTACAGATACGCAGTATTTT.

This clonotype was observed a handful of times. This chain links TRBV12-3 or TRBV12-4 with TRBJ2-1; D possibly corresponds to TRBD2 (5 bases). CDR3 length equals 14 residues. V lost 3 bases, J lost 6 bases, and 12 bases lay in between. CDR3 in amino acids: CASSFGSGINEQFF. The CDR3 region has the DNA TGTGCCAGCAGTTTTGGGAGTGGGATCAATGAGCAGTTCTTC.

The V gene is TRBV20-1, the J gene TRBJ1-5; D may be TRBD1 (5 bases). In germline, CDR1 is DFQATT, CDR2 SNEGSKA (reference sequence). V lost 4 bases and J lost 6, with 16 bases in between. The CDR3 extends over 14 amino acids. For the CDR3, the DNA is TGCAGTGCTACAGGGAACCCTCCCGGTCAGCCCCAGCATTTT. It yields the protein CSATGNPPGQPQHF.